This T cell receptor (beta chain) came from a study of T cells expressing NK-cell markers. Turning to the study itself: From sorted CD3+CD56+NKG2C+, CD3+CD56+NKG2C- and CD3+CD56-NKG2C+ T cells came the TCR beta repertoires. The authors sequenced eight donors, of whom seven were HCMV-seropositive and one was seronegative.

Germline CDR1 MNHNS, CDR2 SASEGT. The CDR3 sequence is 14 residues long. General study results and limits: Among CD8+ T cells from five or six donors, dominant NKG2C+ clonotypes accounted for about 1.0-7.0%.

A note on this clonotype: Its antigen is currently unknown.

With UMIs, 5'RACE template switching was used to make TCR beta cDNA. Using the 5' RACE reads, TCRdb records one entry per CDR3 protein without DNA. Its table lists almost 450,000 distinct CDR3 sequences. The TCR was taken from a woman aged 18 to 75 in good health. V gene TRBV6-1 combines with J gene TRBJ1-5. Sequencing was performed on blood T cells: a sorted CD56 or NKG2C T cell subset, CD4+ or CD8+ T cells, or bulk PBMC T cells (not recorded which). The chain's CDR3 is CASSANGHNQPQHF.